This section outlines one T cell receptor (beta chain) sequence together with its context. The data stem from a study of blood T cell repertoires in COVID-19. Clinical histories supplied by participants themselves formed the basis of cohort assignment. Recovery among Cohort 3 donors was established by two negative PCRs, clearance, or symptom resolution. Original handling: How many nucleated cells were present was estimated from reference gene primer amplification. Clones were sequenced by immunoSEQ multiplex PCR, and TCRdb holds only the in-frame ones, with some missing. The V and J calls and clone size were taken over from that table, and D and trimming were inferred from the DNA. The data contain some 300,000 clones, roughly nine tenths of them seen just once; the ten biggest clones take up 0.9% to 1.2%. This CDR3 region has 19 residues. Germline V gene sequence: CDR1 KGHDR, CDR2 SFDVKD. The V gene lost 4 bases and the J gene lost 1 base, with 23 bases spanning the gap.

The sequence derives from a woman in her twenties or thirties who had recovered from COVID-19. Material: PBMCs or T cells enriched from blood (not recorded which). The V call is TRBV24-1, the J call TRBJ2-3; D perhaps matches TRBD2 (6 bases). This chain's CDR3 is CATSDPRGNGGERTDTQYF. For the CDR3, the DNA is TGTGCCACCAGTGACCCCCGTGGTAATGGCGGGGAACGCACAGATACGCAGTATTTT.